These 30 T cell receptor beta chains originate from one sample sequenced in a study of blood T cell repertoires in COVID-19 (dated by TCRdb to 2019 to 2021). Receptor libraries were prepared by the immunoSEQ multiplex PCR assay. TCRdb's version of the immuneACCESS table is confined to in-frame rearrangements and falls short of the full clone set. An unresolved V gene accounts for under half of the shortfall where checked; the remainder is of unknown origin. The sample contains 350,000 to 450,000 clones, just over 90% of them found a single time. The ten largest clonotypes hold about 0.86% of the sample. Sequenced material: PBMCs or T cells enriched from blood (not recorded which). All receptors come from a woman in her 40s who had been exposed to COVID-19.

CDR3 region: CASRSGTGTDTEAFF. The CDR3 DNA follows: TGCGCCAGCAGATCCGGGACAGGGACTGATACTGAAGCTTTCTTT. V and J are TRBV5-1 and TRBJ1-1; 9 bases fit TRBD1. There are 15 residues in the CDR3. The V segment lost 5 bases and the J segment 5 bases; nucleotides outside the gene matches: 10. CDR1 and CDR2 from the germline V gene are SGHRS and YFSETQ.

The gene calls are TRBV3-1 (or the pseudogene TRBV3-2) and TRBJ2-7; 11 bases are shared with TRBD2. This CDR3 has 15 amino acids. V lost 2 bases to trimming and J lost 4 bases; unmatched junction nucleotides: 4. CDR1 and CDR2 from the germline V gene are LGHDT and YNNKEL (reference sequence). The CDR3 here is CASSQTSGSRYEQYF. The CDR3 DNA reads as TGTGCCAGCAGCCAAACTAGCGGGAGTAGGTACGAGCAGTACTTC.

The rearrangement links TRBV19 to TRBJ2-5; 8 bases fit TRBD1. V shed 9 bases and J 5 bases; nucleotides not matched to a gene: 14. The CDR3 is 15 amino acids. Germline V lookup: CDR1 LNHDA, CDR2 SQIVND (reference sequence). CDR3: CASSFKRQGKETQYF. CDR3 coding DNA: TGTGCCAGCTCCTTTAAACGACAGGGGAAGGAGACCCAGTACTTC.

The gene calls are TRBV12-3 or TRBV12-4 and TRBJ1-2, with 7 bases matching TRBD1. V dropped 9 bases and J dropped 7; count of bases not matched to a gene: 11. The CDR3 sequence is 13 residues long. CDR3 in amino acids: CASDPTGRGGYTF. The CDR3 DNA is TGTGCCAGTGACCCGACAGGGAGAGGTGGCTACACCTTC.

V and J are TRBV5-1 and TRBJ1-1; D not resolved. Germline assignment: CDR1 SGHRS and CDR2 YFSETQ. The CDR3 covers 14 residues. The V and J ends lost 4 bases and 1 base respectively, with 11 bases between them. The CDR3 coding sequence is TGCGCCAGCAGCATAACAATCCGGAACACTGAAGCTTTCTTT. This sequence encodes CASSITIRNTEAFF.

The chain carries TRBV2 and TRBJ2-1, with 13 positions matching TRBD2. This CDR3 is 12 amino acids long. CDR1 and CDR2 (germline): SNHLY, FYNNEI. The V segment lost 6 bases and the J segment 15 bases; nucleotides outside the gene matches: 5. DNA for the CDR3: TGTGCCAGCAGGGGACTAGCGGGGACGTCGTTCTTC. Translating gives CASRGLAGTSFF.

This clone was seen only once. In nucleotides, the CDR3 is TGCGCCAGCAGTGGGACAGCAACAGATACGCAGTATTTT. This encodes CASSGTATDTQYF. The chain is built from TRBV5-1 and TRBJ2-3; TRBD1 matches 7 bases. V shed 5 bases and J 3 bases; nucleotides not matched to a gene: 3. Germline CDR1 reads SGHRS; CDR2 reads YFSETQ. The CDR3 totals 13 residues.

The chain joins TRBV24-1 to TRBJ1-1; TRBD1 matches at 7 bases. Germline-derived CDR1 and CDR2 are KGHDR and SFDVKD. The V and J ends lost 12 bases and 1 base, in that order; junction bases with no gene match: 7. The CDR3 length is 13 residues. The CDR3 protein is CAAQTGPNTEAFF. CDR3 nucleotides: TGTGCCGCCCAGACAGGGCCGAACACTGAAGCTTTCTTT.

V and J are TRBV11-3 and TRBJ2-1; TRBD2 matches at 12 bases. Per the germline V gene, CDR1 is SGHNT and CDR2 is YENEEA. The CDR3 is 16 amino acids. V gave up 1 base and J gave up 8 bases; unmatched junction bases: 6. The DNA of the CDR3 is TGTGCCAGCAGCTTAGCGTCGACTAGCGGGAGATATGAGCAGTTCTTC. Its translation: CASSLASTSGRYEQFF.

This rearrangement joins TRBV15 to TRBJ1-5; no definite D call. Trimming left V 0 bases short and J 7 bases short, with 7 bases between. This CDR3 has 13 residues. CDR1 is LNHNV and CDR2 is YYDKDF in the germline V gene (reference sequence). This CDR3 is CATSRDLQQPQHF. In DNA, the CDR3 is TGTGCCACCAGCAGAGATCTGCAGCAGCCCCAGCATTTT.

The chain combines TRBV19 with TRBJ1-1; 10 bases agree with TRBD1. From germline, CDR1 is LNHDA and CDR2 SQIVND (reference sequence). The CDR3 runs 14 residues. J lost 10 bases, V lost 9 bases, and 14 bases had no gene match. The CDR3 nucleotides read TGTGCCAGCAACAGCCGGGACAGGGGACCTAGAGCTTTCTTT. It encodes CASNSRDRGPRAFF. Looking up the rest from reference TRBV19 and TRBJ1-1 gives the full variable domain: DGGITQSPKYLFRKEGQNVTLSCEQNLNHDAMYWYRQDPGQGLRLIYYSQIVNDFQKGDIAEGYSVSREKKESFPLTVTSAQKNPTAFYLCASNSRDRGPRAFFGQGTRLTVV.

V gene TRBV12-3 or TRBV12-4 combines with J gene TRBJ1-1; no firm D call. The CDR3 is 13 residues long. The ends were cut back, 5 bases at V and 3 bases at J, with 10 bases in the middle. The CDR3 sequence: CASSGRGDTEAFF. CDR3 in DNA: TGTGCCAGCAGTGGGCGGGGAGACACTGAAGCTTTCTTT.

The chain combines TRBV7-9 with TRBJ1-2, with D perhaps matching TRBD1 (6 bases). Germline V gene data show CDR1 as SEHNR and CDR2 as FQNEAQ (reference sequence). With 5 bases removed from V and 4 bases from J, the gap between germline ends came to 14 bases. This CDR3 region has 14 residues. For the CDR3, the DNA is TGTGCCAGCAGCATGCCGGGGGGCATCTATGGCTACACCTTC. Its protein product is CASSMPGGIYGYTF.

This sequence joins TRBV30 and TRBJ2-3; D may be TRBD2 (5 bases). V lost 0 bases, J lost 14 bases, and 15 bases lay in between. CDR3 size: 12 residues. In germline, CDR1 is GTSNPN, CDR2 SVGIG (reference sequence). DNA for the CDR3: TGTGCCTGGAGTGTACCCGGAGGCCGCGGGTATTTT. As protein: CAWSVPGGRGYF.

The chain combines TRBV2 with TRBJ2-3, with 10 positions matching TRBD2. Germline CDR1 is SNHLY and CDR2 is FYNNEI. The V and J ends lost 2 bases and 1 base, in that order; junction bases with no gene match: 3. The CDR3 contains 16 residues. The CDR3 protein is CASSELAGARTDTQYF. Here the CDR3 DNA reads TGTGCCAGCAGTGAACTAGCGGGGGCCCGCACAGATACGCAGTATTTT.

The CDR3 DNA reads as TGTGCCAGCAGCTCACCTCCGGGACAGCGGAACTATGGCTACACCTTC. Translated, it gives CASSSPPGQRNYGYTF. This sequence joins TRBV7-2 and TRBJ1-2; 7 bases agree with TRBD1. The germline gives CDR1 SGHTA, CDR2 FQGNSA. J was trimmed by 2 bases and V by 4 bases; bases with no gene match: 10. This CDR3 is built from 16 residues.

This chain uses TRBV7-3 with TRBJ2-1, with 7 bases matching TRBD2. Trimming cost V 2 bases and J 8 bases; bases outside gene matches: 9. This CDR3 is 15 amino acids long. CDR1 and CDR2 (germline): SGHTA, FQGTGA. The CDR3 nucleotides are TGTGCCAGCAGCTTAGAGAGCGGGGTCTGGGATGAGCAGTTCTTC. It encodes CASSLESGVWDEQFF.

This rearrangement joins TRBV2 to TRBJ1-4; no clear D gene. V was clipped by 5 bases and J by 6 bases, with 13 bases between them. The V gene's germline CDR1 is SNHLY and CDR2 FYNNEI. The CDR3 spans 14 residues. The DNA for the CDR3 is TGTGCCAGCAGTTCTGATAGACGGGATGAAAAACTGTTTTTT. Its translation is CASSSDRRDEKLFF.

The rearrangement links TRBV5-1 to TRBJ1-3, with TRBD1 matching over 9 bases. The V segment lost 7 bases and the J segment 0 bases; nucleotides outside the gene matches: 2. The CDR3 has 14 amino acids. CDR1 SGHRS and CDR2 YFSETQ come from the germline V gene. This CDR3 reads CASATGGSGNTIYF. In DNA, the CDR3 is TGCGCCAGCGCGACAGGGGGCTCTGGAAACACCATATATTTT.

Points on this clone: The junction and the germline gene differ at one end; a read error may be behind it. The V and J genes are TRBV9 and TRBJ2-6, with D maybe TRBD1 (6 bases). Germline V gene data show CDR1 as SGDLS and CDR2 as YYNGEE. This CDR3 comprises 15 residues. The CDR3: CASNVAGAGANVLTF. CDR3 sequence (DNA): TGTGCCAGCAACGTAGCAGGGGCCGGGGCCAACGTCCTGACTTTC. Full variable domain (missing parts from reference TRBV9 and TRBJ2-6): DSGVTQTPKHLITATGQRVTLRCSPRSGDLSVYWYQQSLDQGLQFLIQYYNGEERAKGNILERFSAQQFPDLHSELNLSSLELGDSALYFCASNVAGAGANVLTFGAGSRLTVL.

The V gene is TRBV19, the J gene TRBJ1-2; D gene unclear. CDR3 length: 13 residues. V was shortened by 5 bases and J by 4 bases, with 11 bases between the two germline ends. Germline V gene sequence: CDR1 LNHDA, CDR2 SQIVND (reference sequence). CDR3 sequence reads: CASSRDILYGYTF. In DNA form, the CDR3 reads TGTGCCAGTAGTCGTGACATCCTCTATGGCTACACCTTC.

This clone showed up just once. This chain links TRBV11-3 with TRBJ2-2; no clear D. Trimming took 0 bases from V and 6 from J, leaving 5 bases between them. This CDR3 has 13 residues. Germline V gives CDR1 SGHNT, CDR2 YENEEA. CDR3 DNA sequence: TGTGCCAGCAGCTTAGATGGAGCCGGGGAGCTGTTTTTT. Encoded protein: CASSLDGAGELFF. Using reference TRBV11-3 and TRBJ2-2 for the parts outside the CDR3, the full variable domain is EAGVVQSPRYKIIEKKQPVAFWCNPISGHNTLYWYLQNLGQGPELLIRYENEEAVDDSQLPKDRFSAERLKGVDSTLKIQPAELGDSAVYLCASSLDGAGELFFGEGSRLTVL.

In this sample, this clone turned up once. The chain combines TRBV12-3 or TRBV12-4 with TRBJ1-1; TRBD1 might be the D (5 bases). The CDR3 contains 13 residues. Trimming pared 2 bases from V and 8 bases from J, leaving 12 bases between. The CDR3 sequence: CASSLNGAGEAFF. The DNA for the CDR3 is TGTGCCAGCAGTTTAAATGGAGCAGGGGAAGCTTTCTTT.

The chain is built from TRBV5-6 and TRBJ1-1; no reliable D call. The CDR3 consists of 13 residues. Germline V gene lookup returns CDR1 SGHDT and CDR2 YYEEEE. The V gene lost 3 bases and the J gene lost 4 bases, with 10 bases spanning the gap. The CDR3, as DNA: TGTGCCAGCAGCTCCCTCGGGGTCACTGAAGCTTTCTTT. Translated: CASSSLGVTEAFF.

The rearrangement joins TRBV19 to TRBJ1-5, with D possibly matching TRBD1 (5 bases). CDR1 and CDR2 from the germline V gene are LNHDA and SQIVND (reference sequence). CDR3 size: 14 residues. V was clipped by 3 bases and J by 7 bases, with 13 bases between them. CDR3 nucleotide sequence: TGTGCCAGTAGTATCGGGGCAGGGAGGCAGCCCCAGCATTTT. This translates into CASSIGAGRQPQHF.

The rearrangement links TRBV7-3 to TRBJ1-1; D is undetermined. The length of the CDR3 is 13 residues. Germline CDR1 SGHTA, CDR2 FQGTGA. The V end lost 0 bases, the J end lost 4 bases, and 6 bases lay between the germline ends. Here the CDR3 reads CASSLTAVTEAFF. DNA of the CDR3: TGTGCCAGCAGCTTAACGGCAGTCACTGAAGCTTTCTTT.

This chain joins TRBV7-2 and TRBJ2-3; 7 nucleotides line up with TRBD2. Germline CDR1 and CDR2: SGHTA and FQGNSA. V lost 2 bases and J lost 4; bases outside the gene matches: 6. CDR3 size: 15 residues. The CDR3 loop reads CASSLRAGEADTQYF. The DNA of the CDR3 is TGTGCCAGCAGCTTAAGGGCGGGAGAGGCAGATACGCAGTATTTT.

V and J are TRBV6-1 and TRBJ1-5; the match to TRBD1 covers 9 bases. CDR1 and CDR2 from the germline V gene are MNHNS and SASEGT. The J segment lost 4 bases and the V segment lost 3 bases, leaving 1 base of the junction unmatched. CDR3 size: 14 residues. In nucleotides, the CDR3 is TGTGCCAGCAGTGAGGGGACAGGGAATCAGCCCCAGCATTTT. It is translated as CASSEGTGNQPQHF.

This CDR3 reads CASRGRNQPQHF. CDR3 DNA: TGTGCCAGTAGAGGGAGGAATCAGCCCCAGCATTTT. This rearrangement joins TRBV19 to TRBJ1-5; no clear D gene. The length of the CDR3 is 12 residues. Germline CDR1 reads LNHDA; CDR2 reads SQIVND (reference sequence). V lost 6 bases, J lost 4 bases, and 7 bases lay in between.

There are a few counts of this clone. The chain employs TRBV7-9 and TRBJ2-5; 9 nucleotides line up with TRBD1. The V and J ends lost 0 bases and 3 bases, in that order; junction bases with no gene match: 11. This CDR3 has 18 residues. CDR1 is SEHNR, CDR2 FQNEAQ, per germline (reference sequence). CDR3 coding DNA: TGTGCCAGCAGCTTAGCCCGCACGACATGGACAGGGGAAGAGACCCAGTACTTC. Amino acids: CASSLARTTWTGEETQYF.